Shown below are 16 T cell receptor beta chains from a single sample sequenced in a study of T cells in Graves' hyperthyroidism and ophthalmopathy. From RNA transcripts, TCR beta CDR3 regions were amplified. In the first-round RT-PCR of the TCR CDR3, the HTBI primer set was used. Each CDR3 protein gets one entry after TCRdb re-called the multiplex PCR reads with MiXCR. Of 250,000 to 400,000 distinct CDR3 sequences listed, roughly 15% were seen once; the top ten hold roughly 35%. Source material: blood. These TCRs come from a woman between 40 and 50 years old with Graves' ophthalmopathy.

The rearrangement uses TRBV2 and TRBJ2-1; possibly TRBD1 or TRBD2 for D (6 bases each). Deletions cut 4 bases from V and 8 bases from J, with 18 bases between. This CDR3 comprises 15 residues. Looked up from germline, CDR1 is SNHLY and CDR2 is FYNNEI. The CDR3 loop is CASSVSGAYNDEQFF. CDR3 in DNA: TGTGCCAGCAGTGTGTCGGGGGCTTACAACGATGAGCAGTTCTTC. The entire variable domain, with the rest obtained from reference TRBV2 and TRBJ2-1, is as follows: EPEVTQTPSHQVTQMGQEVILRCVPISNHLYFYWYRQILGQKVEFLVSFYNNEISEKSEIFDDQFSVERPDGSNFTLKIRSTKLEDSAMYFCASSVSGAYNDEQFFGPGTRLTVL.

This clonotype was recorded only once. The CDR3 loop reads CASSNAGRDTQYF. The CDR3 DNA reads TGTGCCAGTAGTAACGCAGGGCGGGATACGCAGTATTTT. The chain employs TRBV19 and TRBJ2-3; possible D gene TRBD1, 5 bases. V was trimmed by 4 bases and J by 6 bases, leaving 11 bases between them. The CDR3 loop spans 13 amino acids. Germline V lookup: CDR1 LNHDA, CDR2 SQIVND (reference sequence).

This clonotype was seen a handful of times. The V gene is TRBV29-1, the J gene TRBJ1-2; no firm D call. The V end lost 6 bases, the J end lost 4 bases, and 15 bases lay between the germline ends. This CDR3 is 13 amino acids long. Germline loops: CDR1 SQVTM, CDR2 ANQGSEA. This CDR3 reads CSVGRTEGYGYTF. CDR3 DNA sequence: TGCAGCGTGGGAAGAACAGAGGGCTATGGCTACACCTTC.

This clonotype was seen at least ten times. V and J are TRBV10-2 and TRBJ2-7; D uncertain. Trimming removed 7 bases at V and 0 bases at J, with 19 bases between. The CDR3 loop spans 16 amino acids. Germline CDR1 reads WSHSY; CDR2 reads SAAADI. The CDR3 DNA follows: TGCGCCAGCACCCCCGATGTAGGCAAAAGCTCCTACGAGCAGTACTTC. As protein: CASTPDVGKSSYEQYF.

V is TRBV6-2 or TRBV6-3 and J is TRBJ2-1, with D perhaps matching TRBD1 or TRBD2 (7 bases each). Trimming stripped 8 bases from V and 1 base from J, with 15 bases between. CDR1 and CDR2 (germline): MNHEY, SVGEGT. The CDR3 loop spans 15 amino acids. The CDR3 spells CASQGGRGSYNEQFF. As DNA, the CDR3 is TGTGCCAGCCAGGGGGGGAGGGGTTCCTACAATGAGCAGTTCTTC.

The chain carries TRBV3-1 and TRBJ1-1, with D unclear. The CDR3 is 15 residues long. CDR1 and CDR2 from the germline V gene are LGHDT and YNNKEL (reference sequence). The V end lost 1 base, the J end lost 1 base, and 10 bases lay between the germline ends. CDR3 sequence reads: CASSQGGQGNTEAFF. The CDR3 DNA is TGTGCCAGCAGCCAAGGTGGGCAAGGGAACACTGAAGCTTTCTTT.

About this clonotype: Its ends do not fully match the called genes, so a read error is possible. The CDR3 sequence is CASSYLTGRRTSPLHF. The CDR3, as DNA: TGTGCCAGCAGCTACTTAACGGGACGGCGTACTTCACCCCTCCACTTT. The chain couples TRBV6-5 to TRBJ1-6, with D possibly being TRBD1 (5 bases). The CDR3 covers 16 residues. Per the germline V gene, CDR1 is MNHEY and CDR2 is SVGAGI.

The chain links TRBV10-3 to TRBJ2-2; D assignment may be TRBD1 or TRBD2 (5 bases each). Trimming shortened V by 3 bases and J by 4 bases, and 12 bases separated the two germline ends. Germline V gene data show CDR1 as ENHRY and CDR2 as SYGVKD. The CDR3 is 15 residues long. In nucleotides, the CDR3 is TGTGCCATCAGTGATGGGGGAGCGGCCACCGGGGAGCTGTTTTTT. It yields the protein CAISDGGAATGELFF.

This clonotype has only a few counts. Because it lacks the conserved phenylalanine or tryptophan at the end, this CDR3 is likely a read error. As DNA, the CDR3 is TGCAGTGCAACCGACAATAGCAATCAGCCCCAGCATTCT. Translation: CSATDNSNQPQHS. The chain combines TRBV20-1 with TRBJ1-5; D remains ambiguous. This CDR3 comprises 13 residues. The V gene lost 6 bases and the J gene lost 0 bases, with 9 bases spanning the gap. Germline V lookup: CDR1 DFQATT, CDR2 SNEGSKA (reference sequence).

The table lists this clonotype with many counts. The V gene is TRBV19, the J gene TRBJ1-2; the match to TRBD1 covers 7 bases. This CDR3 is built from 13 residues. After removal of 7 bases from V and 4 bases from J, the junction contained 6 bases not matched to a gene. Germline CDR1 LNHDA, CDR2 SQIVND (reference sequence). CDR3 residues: CASKSRDSYGYTF. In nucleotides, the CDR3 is TGTGCCAGTAAAAGCAGGGACAGCTATGGCTACACCTTC.

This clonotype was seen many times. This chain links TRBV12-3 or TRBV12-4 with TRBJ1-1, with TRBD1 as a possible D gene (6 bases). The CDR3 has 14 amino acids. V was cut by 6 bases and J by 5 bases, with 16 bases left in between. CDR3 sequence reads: CASRSRGRWTEAFF. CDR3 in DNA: TGTGCCAGCAGATCCAGGGGAAGGTGGACTGAAGCTTTCTTT.

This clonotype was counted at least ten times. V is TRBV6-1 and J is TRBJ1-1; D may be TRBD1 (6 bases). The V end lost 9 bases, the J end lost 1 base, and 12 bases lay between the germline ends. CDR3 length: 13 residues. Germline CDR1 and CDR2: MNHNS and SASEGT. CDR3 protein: CASAGTRNTEAFF. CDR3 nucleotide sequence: TGTGCCAGTGCCGGGACAAGGAACACTGAAGCTTTCTTT.

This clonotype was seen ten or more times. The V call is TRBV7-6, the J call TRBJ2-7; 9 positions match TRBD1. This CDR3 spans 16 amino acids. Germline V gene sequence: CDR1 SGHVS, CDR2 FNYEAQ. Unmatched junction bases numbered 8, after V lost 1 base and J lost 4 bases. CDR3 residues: CASSLGGGTGRYEQYF. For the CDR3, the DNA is TGTGCCAGCAGCTTAGGGGGTGGGACAGGGAGGTACGAGCAGTACTTC.

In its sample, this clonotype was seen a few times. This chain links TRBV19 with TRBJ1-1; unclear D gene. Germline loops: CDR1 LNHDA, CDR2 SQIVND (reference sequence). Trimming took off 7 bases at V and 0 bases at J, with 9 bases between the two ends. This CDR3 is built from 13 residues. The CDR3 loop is CASTAFMNTEAFF. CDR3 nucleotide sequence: TGTGCCAGTACGGCCTTCATGAACACTGAAGCTTTCTTT.

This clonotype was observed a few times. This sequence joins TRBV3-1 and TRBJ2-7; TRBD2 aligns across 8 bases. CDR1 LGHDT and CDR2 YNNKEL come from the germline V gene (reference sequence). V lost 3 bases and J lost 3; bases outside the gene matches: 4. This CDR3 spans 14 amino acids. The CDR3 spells CASSHGLAGYEQYF. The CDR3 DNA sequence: TGTGCCAGCAGCCACGGGCTAGCGGGCTACGAGCAGTACTTC.

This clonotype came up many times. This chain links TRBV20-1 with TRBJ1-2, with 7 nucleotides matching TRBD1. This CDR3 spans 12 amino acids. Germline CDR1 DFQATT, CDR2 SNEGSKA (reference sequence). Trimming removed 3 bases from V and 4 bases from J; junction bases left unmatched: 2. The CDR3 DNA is TGCAGTGCTAGCCAGGGGGTCTATGGCTACACCTTC. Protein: CSASQGVYGYTF.